This TCR beta chain was captured in a study of sequential checkpoint blockade in melanoma. Germline assignment: CDR1 LGHNA and CDR2 YSLEER. CDR3 length: 14 residues. V was pared by 0 bases and J by 1 base, with 7 bases between. Generated by immunoSEQ multiplex PCR, the TCRdb table keeps only in-frame clones and is missing some. In the table there are approximately 17,000 clones, about 80% of which are singletons. The treatment denotes: randomized to nivolumab then ipilimumab (arm A) or the reverse (arm B). The TCR sequence derives from a human donor with melanoma. This chain connects TRBV4-3 to TRBJ2-7; D possibly corresponds to TRBD2 (5 bases). Sequenced material: CD8+ T cells sorted from blood (inferred from file names), taken from a patient given nivolumab and ipilimumab in sequence. CDR3 DNA sequence: TGCGCCAGCAGCCAAGAAGGGAGTTCCTACGAGCAGTACTTC. Translated, it gives CASSQEGSSYEQYF.